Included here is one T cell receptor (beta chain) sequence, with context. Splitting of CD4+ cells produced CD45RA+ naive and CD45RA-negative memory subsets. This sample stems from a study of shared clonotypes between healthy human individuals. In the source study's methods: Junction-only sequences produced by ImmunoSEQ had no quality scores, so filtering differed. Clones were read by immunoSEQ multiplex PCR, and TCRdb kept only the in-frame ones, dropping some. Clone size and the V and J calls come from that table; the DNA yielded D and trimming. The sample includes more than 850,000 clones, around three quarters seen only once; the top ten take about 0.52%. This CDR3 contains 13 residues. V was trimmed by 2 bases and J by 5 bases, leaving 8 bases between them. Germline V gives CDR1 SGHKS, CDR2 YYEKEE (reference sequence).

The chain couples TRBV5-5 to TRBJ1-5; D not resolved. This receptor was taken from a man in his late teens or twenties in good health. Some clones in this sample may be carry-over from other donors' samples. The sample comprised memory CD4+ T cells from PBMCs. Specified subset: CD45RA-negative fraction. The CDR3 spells CASSFEGDQPQHF. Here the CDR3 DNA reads TGTGCCAGCAGCTTCGAGGGAGATCAGCCCCAGCATTTT.